This T cell receptor (beta chain) is drawn from a study of blood T cell repertoires in COVID-19. Overall study context: Collection of acute and convalescent COVID-19 samples took place in the United States, Italy and Spain. The analysed material was cDNA or gDNA that came from T cells, B-cell-depleted T cells, or PBMCs.

Grouping used clinical history reported by participants in a survey and questionnaire. Under the authors' procedure: Amplified reference gene primers provided the basis for estimating nucleated cell counts. Here immunoSEQ multiplex PCR was the method, and the copy in TCRdb shows in-frame clones only, minus some. D and trimming were read from the DNA, whereas the V and J calls and clone size are those reported in that table. The sample gives some 210,000 clones, 75% to 85% of which show up once; approximately 4.6% is in the top ten. There are 13 residues in the CDR3. With 0 bases removed from V and 9 bases from J, the gap between germline ends came to 11 bases. Germline-derived CDR1 and CDR2 are SGHAT and FQNNGV.

The sequence was collected from a man aged 30-40 years with acute COVID-19. The chain joins TRBV11-2 to TRBJ2-5, with D tentatively TRBD2 (5 bases). The sample taken for sequencing was PBMCs or T cells enriched from blood (not recorded which). This CDR3 is CASSLETPAAQYF. The CDR3 region has the DNA TGTGCCAGCAGCTTAGAAACACCAGCGGCCCAGTACTTC.